The rows below give T cell receptor beta chains drawn from one sample of a study of neurological immune-mediated disorders. TCRdb reanalysed the 5' RACE reads using MiXCR and keeps one entry per CDR3 protein. The sample gives 70,000 to 95,000 distinct CDR3 sequences, 13% to 15% of which show up once; approximately 6.8% is in the top ten. Sequencing was performed on PBMCs. These receptors all come from a woman aged 45-65 years in good health. CDR3s include the opening cysteine and the closing phenylalanine or tryptophan. D genes are given only for firm matches. Size tells how often a clone was seen (once, few, many) or the class of an expanded clone, and some rows leave it out.

D	size	V	J	DNA	CDR3
NA	many	TRBV20-1	TRBJ2-1	TGCAGTAACACCGACCTCTACAATGAGCAGTTCTTC	CSNTDLYNEQFF
NA	many	TRBV7-9	TRBJ2-2	TGTGCCAGCAGCTTACGTCCAGGGGACCACACCGGGGAGCTGTTTTTT	CASSLRPGDHTGELFF
TRBD1	NA	TRBV18	TRBJ1-5	TGTGCCAGCTCACCGAGTACCGGGACAGGGGTCGGTAATCAGCCCCAGCATTTT	CASSPSTGTGVGNQPQHF
TRBD1	many	TRBV28	TRBJ2-7	TGTGCCAGCAGTGCTCGGGACAGGGGGTACGAGCAGTACTTC	CASSARDRGYEQYF
TRBD1	many	TRBV5-1	TRBJ2-7	TGCGCCAGCAGGCTCGGGACAGGGGCGGGCGAGCAGTACTTC	CASRLGTGAGEQYF
NA	many	TRBV9	TRBJ2-1	TGTGCCAGCAGCGTAACGGCCCCGAACAATGAGCAGTTCTTC	CASSVTAPNNEQFF
TRBD2	many	TRBV11-2	TRBJ2-7	TGTGCCAGCAGCCCAGCGGGGGGCAAATACGAGCAGTACTTC	CASSPAGGKYEQYF
NA	many	TRBV5-1	TRBJ2-5	TGCGCCAGCAGCCCTTCGACATGGGAGACCCAGTACTTC	CASSPSTWETQYF
NA	few	TRBV5-1	TRBJ1-1	TGCGCCACCAGCCCCCATCGAGGGGGGGACACTGAAGCTTTCTTT	CATSPHRGGDTEAFF
NA	many	TRBV12-3/TRBV12-4	TRBJ2-5	TGTGCCAGCAGTTTAGAGGGAAACTCCCAAGAGACCCAGTACTTC	CASSLEGNSQETQYF
TRBD1	many	TRBV20-1	TRBJ1-5	TGCAGTGCTGTTCCGGGACAGGGGGCCAGACAGCCCCAGCATTTT	CSAVPGQGARQPQHF
NA	few	TRBV7-7	TRBJ2-7	TGTGCTAGCAGCCCAGGGCCCACCGCCCTGTACGAGCAGTACTTC	CASSPGPTALYEQYF
NA	many	TRBV5-1	TRBJ2-2	TGCGCCAGCAAGGTCGGCTTAGGGACACAGAACACCGGGGAGCTGTTTTTT	CASKVGLGTQNTGELFF
NA	many	TRBV18	TRBJ1-1	TGTGCCAGCTCACCACCGGTAGTCCTTGAAGCTTTCTTT	CASSPPVVLEAFF
TRBD1	many	TRBV24-1	TRBJ2-2	TGTGCCACCAGTGACGCTGGACAGGGGAGAGCCGGGGAGCTGTTTTTT	CATSDAGQGRAGELFF
TRBD2	NA	TRBV29-1	TRBJ2-3	TGCAGCGTTGTACTAGCGGGAACCACAGATACGCAGTATTTT	CSVVLAGTTDTQYF
TRBD2	many	TRBV24-1	TRBJ2-3	TGTGCCACCAGTGATTCTATACTAGCGGAAGCGCAGTATTTT	CATSDSILAEAQYF
NA	many	TRBV28	TRBJ2-3	TGTGCCAGCAGTACACCCCCGGCCCTCACAGATACGCAGTATTTT	CASSTPPALTDTQYF
NA	many	TRBV29-1	TRBJ2-7	TGCAGCGTTGTAGGGTCAGGGCAATACGAGCAGTACTTC	CSVVGSGQYEQYF
NA	many	TRBV5-1	TRBJ2-7	TGCGCCAGCAGCTTGTGGGACTCCTACGAGCAGTACTTC	CASSLWDSYEQYF
TRBD2	many	TRBV7-9	TRBJ2-2	TGTGCCAGCAGCAGAGTCGAGCGGGGGAACACCGGGGAGCTGTTTTTT	CASSRVERGNTGELFF
NA	many	TRBV29-1	TRBJ1-1	TGCAGCGTCTTTAGCGGGGGGGGGAACACTGAAGCTTTCTTT	CSVFSGGGNTEAFF
NA	many	TRBV28	TRBJ1-1	TGTGCCAGCAGTAACGTGGCTAACACTGAAGCTTTCTTT	CASSNVANTEAFF
NA	many	TRBV6-5	TRBJ2-1	TGTGCCAGCAGTTACAATAAGGGCCCCCCCCCCAATGAGCAGTTCTTC	CASSYNKGPPPNEQFF
TRBD1	few	TRBV28	TRBJ1-3	TGTGCCAGCAGCGTACAGGGGGCGAACACCATATATTTT	CASSVQGANTIYF
NA	many	TRBV5-1	TRBJ1-5	TGCGCCAGCAGCGCCTTCGGGAGGAGCAATCAGCCCCAGCATTTT	CASSAFGRSNQPQHF
TRBD1	many	TRBV20-1	TRBJ2-7	TGCAGTGCTAGAGAATCACAGGGGACCTACGAGCAGTACTTC	CSARESQGTYEQYF
NA	many	TRBV28	TRBJ2-1	TGTGCCAGCAGTCCAGGCCTCCGGGCCATCTCCTACAATGAGCAGTTCTTC	CASSPGLRAISYNEQFF
NA	many	TRBV5-1	TRBJ1-4	TGCGCCAGCAGCCGTGACAGCGGTGAAAAACTGTTTTTT	CASSRDSGEKLFF
TRBD1	many	TRBV29-1	TRBJ1-2	TGCAGCGTTGAAGACTACATCAAACAGGGGTCCTTAGCTAACTATGGCTACACCTTC	CSVEDYIKQGSLANYGYTF
NA	many	TRBV5-1	TRBJ1-6	TGCGCCAGCAGCCCGGACGAGTCACCCCTCCACTTT	CASSPDESPLHF
NA	many	TRBV7-2	TRBJ2-5	TGTGCCAGCAGCTCTACCGGGACCCAAGAGACCCAGTACTTC	CASSSTGTQETQYF
NA	many	TRBV29-1	TRBJ2-1	TGCAGCGTTGACGGTGTCACAGGGAAGGTGTACAATGAGCAGTTCTTC	CSVDGVTGKVYNEQFF
TRBD1	few	TRBV5-1	TRBJ2-1	TGCGCCAGCGGATTACAGGGGGGCACCTACAATGAGCAGTTCTTC	CASGLQGGTYNEQFF
NA	many	TRBV9	TRBJ1-1	TGTGCCAGCAGCGTAGATAAGAAACTGAACACTGAAGCTTTCTTT	CASSVDKKLNTEAFF
NA	NA	TRBV25-1	TRBJ1-1	TGTGCCAGCAGGGGGACAAGGGGCACTGAAGCTTACTTT	CASRGTRGTEAYF
NA	NA	TRBV20-1	TRBJ2-1	TGCAGTGCTCCAGAGTCGGGCTCCTACAATGAGCAGTTCTTC	CSAPESGSYNEQFF
NA	many	TRBV5-1	TRBJ2-6	TGCGCCAGCAGCCCAAACACTCAATCTGGGGCCAACGTCCTGACTTTC	CASSPNTQSGANVLTF
TRBD2	NA	TRBV28	TRBJ2-7	TGTGCCAGTAGCGGGAGTATGCCTCCCCGCTACGAGCAGTACTTC	CASSGSMPPRYEQYF
TRBD2	once	TRBV20-1	TRBJ2-3	TGCAGTGCTAGCGCTAGCGGGGGGGCCTTAGATACGCAGTATTTT	CSASASGGALDTQYF
TRBD2	many	TRBV5-1	TRBJ2-5	TGCGCCAGCAGCAGGACCGGGACTAGCGGGTTAGAGACCCAGTACTTC	CASSRTGTSGLETQYF
NA	many	TRBV28	TRBJ1-5	TGTGCCAGCAGTTTAAGTGGCCGCCAGCCCCAGCATTTT	CASSLSGRQPQHF
TRBD2	NA	TRBV7-8	TRBJ2-3	TGTGCCAGCAGCTTAGAGTGGGGGGGGATAGGCACAGATACGCAGTATTTT	CASSLEWGGIGTDTQYF
NA	many	TRBV5-1	TRBJ1-1	TGCGCCAGCACCCTTGGGCAGGTGAACACTGAAGCTTTCTTT	CASTLGQVNTEAFF
NA	many	TRBV10-1	TRBJ2-1	TGCGCCAGCAGTGGGGCAGTAAGAGGGAATGAGCAGTTCTTC	CASSGAVRGNEQFF
TRBD2	NA	TRBV6-2/TRBV6-3	TRBJ2-1	TGTGCCAGCAGTTACGAGATGGTAGCGGGATCGTTAAGCTCCTACAATGAGCAGTTCTTC	CASSYEMVAGSLSSYNEQFF
TRBD1	many	TRBV7-9	TRBJ1-1	TGTGCCACACGTCAGGGGGGCACTGAAGCTTTCTTT	CATRQGGTEAFF
NA	many	TRBV5-1	TRBJ2-7	TGCGCCAGCAGCTTGGTCAGGTCCTACGAGCAGTACTTC	CASSLVRSYEQYF
NA	NA	TRBV9	TRBJ2-1	TGTGCCAGCAGCGTAGGAGGCGGGATGATAAATGAGCAGTTCTTC	CASSVGGGMINEQFF
NA	NA	TRBV5-1	TRBJ2-1	TGCGCCAGCAGGAGAGGGGCGACCAATGAGCAGTTCTTC	CASRRGATNEQFF
TRBD1	many	TRBV6-6	TRBJ1-1	TGTGCCAGCAGGGAACAGGGGGCCGGCACTGAAGCTTTCTTT	CASREQGAGTEAFF
NA	many	TRBV27	TRBJ1-5	TGTGCCAGCAGTTTGGTCGGAGAGAATCAGCCCCAGCATTTT	CASSLVGENQPQHF